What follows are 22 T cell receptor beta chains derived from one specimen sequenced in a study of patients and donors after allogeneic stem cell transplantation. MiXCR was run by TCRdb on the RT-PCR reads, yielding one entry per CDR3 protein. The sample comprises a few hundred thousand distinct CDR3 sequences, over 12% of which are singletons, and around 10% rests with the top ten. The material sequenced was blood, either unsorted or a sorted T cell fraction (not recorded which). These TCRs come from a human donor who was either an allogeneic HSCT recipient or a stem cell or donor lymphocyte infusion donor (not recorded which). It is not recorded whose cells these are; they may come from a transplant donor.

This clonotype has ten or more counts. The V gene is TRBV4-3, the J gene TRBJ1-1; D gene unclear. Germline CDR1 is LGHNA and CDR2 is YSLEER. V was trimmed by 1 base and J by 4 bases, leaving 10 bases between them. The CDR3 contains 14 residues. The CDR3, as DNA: TGCGCCAGCAGCCAAGGGTGGGCGGCCACTGAAGCTTTCTTT. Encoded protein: CASSQGWAATEAFF.

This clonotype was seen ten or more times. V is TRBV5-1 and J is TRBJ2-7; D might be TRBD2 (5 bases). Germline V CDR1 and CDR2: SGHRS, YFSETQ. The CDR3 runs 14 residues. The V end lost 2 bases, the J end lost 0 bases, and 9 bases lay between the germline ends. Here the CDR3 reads CASSLADPSYEQYF. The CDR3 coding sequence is TGCGCCAGCAGCTTAGCGGACCCCTCCTACGAGCAGTACTTC.

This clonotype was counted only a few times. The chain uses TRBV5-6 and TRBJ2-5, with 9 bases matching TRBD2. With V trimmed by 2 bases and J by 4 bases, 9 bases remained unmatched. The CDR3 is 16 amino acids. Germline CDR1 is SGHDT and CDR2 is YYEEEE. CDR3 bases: TGTGCCAGCAGCTTATTACCTAGCGGGGTCCCAGAGACCCAGTACTTC. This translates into CASSLLPSGVPETQYF.

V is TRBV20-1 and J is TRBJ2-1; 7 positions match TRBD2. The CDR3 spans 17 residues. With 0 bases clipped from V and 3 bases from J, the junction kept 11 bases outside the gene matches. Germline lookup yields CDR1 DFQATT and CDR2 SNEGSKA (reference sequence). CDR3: CSARDHREAGHYNEQFF. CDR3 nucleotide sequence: TGCAGTGCTAGAGATCACCGCGAAGCGGGGCACTACAATGAGCAGTTCTTC.

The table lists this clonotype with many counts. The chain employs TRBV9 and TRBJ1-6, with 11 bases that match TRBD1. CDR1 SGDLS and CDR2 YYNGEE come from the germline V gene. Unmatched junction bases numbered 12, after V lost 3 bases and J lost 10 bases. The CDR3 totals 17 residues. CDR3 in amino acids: CASSDRDRGFGSSPLHF. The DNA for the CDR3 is TGTGCCAGCAGCGACCGGGACAGGGGGTTCGGGAGCTCACCCCTCCACTTT.

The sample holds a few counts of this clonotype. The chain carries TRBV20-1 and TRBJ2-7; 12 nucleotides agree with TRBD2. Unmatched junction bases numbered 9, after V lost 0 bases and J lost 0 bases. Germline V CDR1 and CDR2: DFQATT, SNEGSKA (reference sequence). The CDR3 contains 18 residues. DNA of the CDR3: TGCAGTGCTAGAGATCTGAAGCTAGCGGGAGGGAACTCCTACGAGCAGTACTTC. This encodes CSARDLKLAGGNSYEQYF.

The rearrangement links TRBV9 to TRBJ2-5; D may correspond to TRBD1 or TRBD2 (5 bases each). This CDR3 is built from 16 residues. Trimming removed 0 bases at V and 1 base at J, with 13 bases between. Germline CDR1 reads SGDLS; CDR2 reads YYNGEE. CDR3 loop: CASSVGGGTGQETQYF. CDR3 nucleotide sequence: TGTGCCAGCAGCGTAGGTGGGGGAACAGGCCAAGAGACCCAGTACTTC.

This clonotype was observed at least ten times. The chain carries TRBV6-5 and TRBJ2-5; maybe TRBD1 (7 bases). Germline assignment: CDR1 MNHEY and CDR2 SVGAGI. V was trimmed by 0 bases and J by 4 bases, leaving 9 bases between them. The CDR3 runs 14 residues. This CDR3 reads CASSYSEGAETQYF. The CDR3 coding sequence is TGTGCCAGCAGTTACTCGGAGGGGGCAGAGACCCAGTACTTC.

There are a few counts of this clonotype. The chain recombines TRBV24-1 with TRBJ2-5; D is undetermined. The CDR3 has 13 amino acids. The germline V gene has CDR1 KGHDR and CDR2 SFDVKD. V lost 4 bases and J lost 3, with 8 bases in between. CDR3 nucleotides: TGTGCCACCAGTGAACCAGGCAAAGAGACCCAGTACTTC. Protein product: CATSEPGKETQYF.

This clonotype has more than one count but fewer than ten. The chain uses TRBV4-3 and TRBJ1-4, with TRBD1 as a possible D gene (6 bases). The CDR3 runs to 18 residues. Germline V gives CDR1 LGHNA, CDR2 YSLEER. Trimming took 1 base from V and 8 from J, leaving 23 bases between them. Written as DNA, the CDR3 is TGCGCCAGCAGCCAAGGGAAGCAGGGGAGGCCCTTAGGAGAAAAACTGTTTTTT. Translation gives CASSQGKQGRPLGEKLFF.

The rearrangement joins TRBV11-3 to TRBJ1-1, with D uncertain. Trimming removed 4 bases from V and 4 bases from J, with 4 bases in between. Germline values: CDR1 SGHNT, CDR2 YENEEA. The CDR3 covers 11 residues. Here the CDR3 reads CASSSITEAFF. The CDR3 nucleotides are TGTGCCAGCAGCTCTATCACTGAAGCTTTCTTT.

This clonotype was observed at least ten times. The CDR3 sequence: CASSQVDMGLPSGEQYF. In nucleotides, the CDR3 is TGCGCCAGCAGCCAAGTCGATATGGGACTACCCTCGGGCGAGCAGTACTTC. The chain links TRBV4-1 to TRBJ2-7; 7 bases fit TRBD2. Germline CDR1 reads MGHRA; CDR2 reads YSYEKL. V was clipped by 1 base and J by 6 bases; unmatched bases: 15. The CDR3 runs to 17 residues.

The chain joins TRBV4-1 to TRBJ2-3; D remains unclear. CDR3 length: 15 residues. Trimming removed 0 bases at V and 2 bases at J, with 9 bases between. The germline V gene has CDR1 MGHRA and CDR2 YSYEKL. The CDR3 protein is CASSQEGSNTDTQYF. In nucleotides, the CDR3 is TGCGCCAGCAGCCAAGAAGGCTCCAACACAGATACGCAGTATTTT.

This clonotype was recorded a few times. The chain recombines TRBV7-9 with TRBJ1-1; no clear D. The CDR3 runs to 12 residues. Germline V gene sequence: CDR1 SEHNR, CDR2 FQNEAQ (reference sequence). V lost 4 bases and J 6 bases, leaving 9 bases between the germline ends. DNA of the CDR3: TGTGCCAGCAGCTCCGTCACAGCTGAAGCTTTCTTT. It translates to CASSSVTAEAFF.

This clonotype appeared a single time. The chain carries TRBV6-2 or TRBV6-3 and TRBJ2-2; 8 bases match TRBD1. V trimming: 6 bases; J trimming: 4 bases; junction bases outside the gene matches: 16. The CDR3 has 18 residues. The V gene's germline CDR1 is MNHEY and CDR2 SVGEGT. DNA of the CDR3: TGTGCCAGCAGCTCGAACCAACGCCGGACAGGGAGCACCGGGGAGCTGTTTTTT. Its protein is CASSSNQRRTGSTGELFF.

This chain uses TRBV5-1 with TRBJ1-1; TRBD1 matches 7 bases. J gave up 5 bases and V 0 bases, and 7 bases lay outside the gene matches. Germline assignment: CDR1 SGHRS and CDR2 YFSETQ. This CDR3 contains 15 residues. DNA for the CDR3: TGCGCCAGCAGCTTGGCCTCAGGGGGTAGGACTGAAGCTTTCTTT. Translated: CASSLASGGRTEAFF.

CDR3: CASSSTPASGIHEQYF. CDR3 DNA: TGCGCCAGCAGCTCAACCCCCGCTAGCGGGATCCACGAGCAGTACTTC. This chain links TRBV4-1 with TRBJ2-7; 9 nucleotides agree with TRBD2. V dropped 5 bases and J dropped 5; count of bases not matched to a gene: 13. There are 16 residues in the CDR3. Germline values: CDR1 MGHRA, CDR2 YSYEKL.

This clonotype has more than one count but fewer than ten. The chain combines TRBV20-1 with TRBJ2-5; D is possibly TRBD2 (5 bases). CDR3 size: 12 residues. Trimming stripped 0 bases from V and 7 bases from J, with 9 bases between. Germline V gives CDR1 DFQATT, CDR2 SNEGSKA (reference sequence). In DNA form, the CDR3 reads TGCAGTGCTAGAGATGATCGGGGGACCCAGTACTTC. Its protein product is CSARDDRGTQYF.

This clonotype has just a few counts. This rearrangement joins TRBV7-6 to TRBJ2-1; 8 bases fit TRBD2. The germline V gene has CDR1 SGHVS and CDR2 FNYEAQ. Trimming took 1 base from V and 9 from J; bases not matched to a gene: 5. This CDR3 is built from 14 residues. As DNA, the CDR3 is TGTGCCAGCAGCTTAGGTAGCGGGGAGGGTGAGCAGTTCTTC. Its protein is CASSLGSGEGEQFF.

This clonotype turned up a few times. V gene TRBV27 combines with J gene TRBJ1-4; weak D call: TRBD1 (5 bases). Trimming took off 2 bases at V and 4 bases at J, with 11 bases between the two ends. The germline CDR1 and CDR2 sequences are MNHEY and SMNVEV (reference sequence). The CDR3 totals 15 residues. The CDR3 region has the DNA TGTGCCAGCAGTTTACTCTCAGGGATTAATGAAAAACTGTTTTTT. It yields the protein CASSLLSGINEKLFF.

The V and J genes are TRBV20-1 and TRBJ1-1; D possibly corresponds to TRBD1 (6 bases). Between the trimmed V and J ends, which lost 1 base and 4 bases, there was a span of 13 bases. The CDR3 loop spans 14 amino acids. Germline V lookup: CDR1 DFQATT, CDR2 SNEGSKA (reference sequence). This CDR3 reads CSARASTGITEAFF. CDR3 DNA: TGCAGTGCTAGAGCTTCTACAGGGATCACTGAAGCTTTCTTT.

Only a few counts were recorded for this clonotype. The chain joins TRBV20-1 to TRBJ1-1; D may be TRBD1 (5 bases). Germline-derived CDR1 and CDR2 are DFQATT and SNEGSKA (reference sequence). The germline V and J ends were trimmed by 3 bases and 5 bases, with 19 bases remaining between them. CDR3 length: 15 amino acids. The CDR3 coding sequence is TGCAGTGCTAGGGCCTACAGAACCTCAGGGACTGAAGCTTTCTTT. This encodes CSARAYRTSGTEAFF.